The clone carrying this T cell receptor (beta chain) was counted only a few times. Its specificity is not known. The record originates from a study of cytomegalovirus exposure and HLA in healthy donors. General study points: TCR beta V- and J-gene trimming, according to a later analysis, was linked to a missense DCLRE1C variant.

PCR was performed using 60 Vbeta and 13 Jbeta primers. Profiling relied on immunoSEQ multiplex PCR, and the TCRdb table lists in-frame clones only, not all of them. This table has approximately 150,000 clones, about four fifths appearing once. There are 15 residues in the CDR3. V usage is TRBV1 and J usage is TRBJ2-7; TRBD2, the D gene given by the table, was not confirmed from the DNA. TRBV1 is given as a pseudogene. The receptor's source is a woman between 45 and 60 years old in good health and CMV-seronegative. The sample consisted of PBMCs. CDR3 nucleotide sequence: TGCACCAGCAGCCAAGACGGCCGGAGGCTATACGAGCAGTACTTC. Protein product: CTSSQDGRRLYEQYF.